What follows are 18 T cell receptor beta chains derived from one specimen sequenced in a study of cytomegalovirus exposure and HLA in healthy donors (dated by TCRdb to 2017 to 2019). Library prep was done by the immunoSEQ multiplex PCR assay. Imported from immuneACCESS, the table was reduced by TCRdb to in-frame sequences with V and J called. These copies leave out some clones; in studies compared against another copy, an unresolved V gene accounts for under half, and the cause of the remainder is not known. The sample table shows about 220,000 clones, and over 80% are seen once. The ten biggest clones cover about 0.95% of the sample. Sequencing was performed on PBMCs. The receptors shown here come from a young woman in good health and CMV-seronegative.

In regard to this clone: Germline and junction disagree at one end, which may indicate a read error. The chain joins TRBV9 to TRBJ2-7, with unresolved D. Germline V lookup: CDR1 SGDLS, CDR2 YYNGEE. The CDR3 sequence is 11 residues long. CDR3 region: CASGSTVGSDF. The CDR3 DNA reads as TGTGCCAGCGGCAGTACCGTCGGGTCGGACTTC.

The CDR3 loop is CASSEEPNSPLHF. In DNA, the CDR3 is TGTGCCAGCAGTGAAGAGCCCAATTCACCCCTCCACTTT. This sequence joins TRBV6-1 and TRBJ1-6, with no clear D. Looked up from germline, CDR1 is MNHNS and CDR2 is SASEGT. V was pared by 1 base and J by 7 bases, with 5 bases between. The CDR3 length is 13 residues.

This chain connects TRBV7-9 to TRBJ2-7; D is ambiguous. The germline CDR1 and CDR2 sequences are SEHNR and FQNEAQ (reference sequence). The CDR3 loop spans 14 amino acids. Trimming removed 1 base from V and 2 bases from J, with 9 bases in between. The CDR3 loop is CASSLGARAYEQYF. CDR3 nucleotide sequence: TGTGCCAGCAGCTTAGGGGCACGCGCCTACGAGCAGTACTTC.

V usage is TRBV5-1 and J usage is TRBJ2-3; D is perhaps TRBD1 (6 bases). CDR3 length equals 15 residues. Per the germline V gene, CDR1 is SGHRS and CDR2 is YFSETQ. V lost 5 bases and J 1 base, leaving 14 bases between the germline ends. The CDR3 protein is CASRRGQIGTDTQYF. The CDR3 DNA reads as TGCGCCAGCAGGCGTGGACAGATTGGCACAGATACGCAGTATTTT.

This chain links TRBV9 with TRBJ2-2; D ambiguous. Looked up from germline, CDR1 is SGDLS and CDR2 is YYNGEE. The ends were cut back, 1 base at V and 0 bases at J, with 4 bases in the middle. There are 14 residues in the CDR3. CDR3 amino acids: CASSVSPNTGELFF. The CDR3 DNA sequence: TGTGCCAGCAGCGTAAGCCCGAACACCGGGGAGCTGTTTTTT.

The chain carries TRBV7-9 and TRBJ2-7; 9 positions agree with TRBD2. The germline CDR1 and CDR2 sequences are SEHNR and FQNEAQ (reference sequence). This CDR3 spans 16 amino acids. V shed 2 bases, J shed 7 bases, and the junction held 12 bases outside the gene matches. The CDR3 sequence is CASSLRLRTSEEEQYF. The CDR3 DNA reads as TGTGCCAGCAGCTTAAGATTGAGGACTAGCGAGGAGGAGCAGTACTTC. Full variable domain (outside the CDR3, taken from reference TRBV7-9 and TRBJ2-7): DTGVSQNPRHKITKRGQNVTFRCDPISEHNRLYWYRQTLGQGPEFLTYFQNEAQLEKSRLLSDRFSAERPKGSFSTLEIQRTEQGDSAMYLCASSLRLRTSEEEQYFGPGTRLTVT.

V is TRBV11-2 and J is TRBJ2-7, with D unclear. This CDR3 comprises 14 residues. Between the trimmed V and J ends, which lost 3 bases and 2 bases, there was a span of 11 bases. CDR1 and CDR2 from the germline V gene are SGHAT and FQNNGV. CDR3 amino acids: CASSFIATPYEQYF. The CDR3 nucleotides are TGTGCCAGCAGCTTTATAGCTACTCCCTACGAGCAGTACTTC.

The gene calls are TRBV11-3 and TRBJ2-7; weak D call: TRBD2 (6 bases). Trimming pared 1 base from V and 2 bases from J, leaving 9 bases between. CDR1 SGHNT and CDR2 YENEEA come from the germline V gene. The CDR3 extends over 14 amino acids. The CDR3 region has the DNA TGTGCCAGCAGCTTAGGTGGGGGGACCTACGAGCAGTACTTC. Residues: CASSLGGGTYEQYF.

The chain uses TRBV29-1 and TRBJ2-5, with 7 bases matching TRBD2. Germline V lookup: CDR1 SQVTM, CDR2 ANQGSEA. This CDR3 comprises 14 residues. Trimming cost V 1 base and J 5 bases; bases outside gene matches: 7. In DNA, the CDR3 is TGCAGCGTTGAAGTTTGGGGGGGGAAGGAGACCCAGTACTTC. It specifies CSVEVWGGKETQYF. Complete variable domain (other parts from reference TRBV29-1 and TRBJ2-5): SAVISQKPSRDICQRGTSLTIQCQVDSQVTMMFWYRQQPGQSLTLIATANQGSEATYESGFVIDKFPISRPNLTFSTLTVSNMSPEDSSIYLCSVEVWGGKETQYFGPGTRLLVL.

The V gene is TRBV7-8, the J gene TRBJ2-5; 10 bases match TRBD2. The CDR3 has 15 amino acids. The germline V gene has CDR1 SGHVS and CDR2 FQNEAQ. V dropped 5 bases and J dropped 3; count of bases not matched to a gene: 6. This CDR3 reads CASSRLLAGEETQYF. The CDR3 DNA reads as TGTGCCAGCAGCCGCCTCCTAGCGGGAGAAGAGACCCAGTACTTC.

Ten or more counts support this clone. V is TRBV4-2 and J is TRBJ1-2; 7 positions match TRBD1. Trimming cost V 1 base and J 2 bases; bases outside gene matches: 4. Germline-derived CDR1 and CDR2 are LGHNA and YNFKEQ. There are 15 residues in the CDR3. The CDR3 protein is CASSQGAGGNYGYTF. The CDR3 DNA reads TGTGCCAGCAGCCAAGGGGCAGGGGGGAACTATGGCTACACCTTC.

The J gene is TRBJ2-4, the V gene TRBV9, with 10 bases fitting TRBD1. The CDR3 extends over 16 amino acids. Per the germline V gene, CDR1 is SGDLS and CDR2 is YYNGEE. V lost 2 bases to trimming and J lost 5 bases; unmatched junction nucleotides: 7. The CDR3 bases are TGTGCCAGCAGCGTGCAGACAGGGGGCTTACAAAACATTCAGTACTTC. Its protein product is CASSVQTGGLQNIQYF.

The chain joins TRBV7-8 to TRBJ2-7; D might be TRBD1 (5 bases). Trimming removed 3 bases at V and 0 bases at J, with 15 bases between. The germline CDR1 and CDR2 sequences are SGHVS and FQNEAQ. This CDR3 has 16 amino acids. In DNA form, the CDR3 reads TGTGCCAGCAGCTTCCCGGAGACAGATGCCTCCTACGAGCAGTACTTC. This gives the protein CASSFPETDASYEQYF.

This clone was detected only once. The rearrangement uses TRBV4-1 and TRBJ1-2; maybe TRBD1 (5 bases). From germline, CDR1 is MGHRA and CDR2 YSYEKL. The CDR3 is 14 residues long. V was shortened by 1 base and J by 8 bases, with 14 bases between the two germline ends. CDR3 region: CASSQVSRVEGYTF. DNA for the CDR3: TGCGCCAGCAGCCAAGTGTCCAGGGTAGAGGGCTACACCTTC.

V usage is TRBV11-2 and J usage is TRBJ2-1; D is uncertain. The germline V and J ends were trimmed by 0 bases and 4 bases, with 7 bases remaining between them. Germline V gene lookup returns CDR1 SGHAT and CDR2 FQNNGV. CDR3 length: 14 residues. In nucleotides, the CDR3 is TGTGCCAGCAGCTTAGATCGGTGGTACAATGAGCAGTTCTTC. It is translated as CASSLDRWYNEQFF.

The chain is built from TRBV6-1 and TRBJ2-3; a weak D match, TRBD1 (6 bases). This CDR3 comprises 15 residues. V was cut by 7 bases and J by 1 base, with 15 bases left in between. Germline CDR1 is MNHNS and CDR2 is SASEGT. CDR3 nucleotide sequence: TGTGCCAGCACTCCAGCAGGGGTTCGCACAGATACGCAGTATTTT. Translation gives CASTPAGVRTDTQYF.

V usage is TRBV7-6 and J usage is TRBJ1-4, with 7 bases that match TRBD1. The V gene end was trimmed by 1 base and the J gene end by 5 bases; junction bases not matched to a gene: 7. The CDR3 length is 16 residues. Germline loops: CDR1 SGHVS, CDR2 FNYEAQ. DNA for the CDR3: TGTGCCAGCAGCTTAGGCCTCGGGACAGACAATGAAAAACTGTTTTTT. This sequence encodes CASSLGLGTDNEKLFF.

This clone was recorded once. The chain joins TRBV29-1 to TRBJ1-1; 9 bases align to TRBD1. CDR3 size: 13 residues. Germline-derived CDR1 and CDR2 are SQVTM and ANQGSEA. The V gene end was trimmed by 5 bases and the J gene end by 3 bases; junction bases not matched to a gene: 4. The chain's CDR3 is CSVIGQGHTEAFF. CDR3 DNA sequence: TGCAGCGTTATTGGACAGGGGCACACTGAAGCTTTCTTT. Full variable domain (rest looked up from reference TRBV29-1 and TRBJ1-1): SAVISQKPSRDICQRGTSLTIQCQVDSQVTMMFWYRQQPGQSLTLIATANQGSEATYESGFVIDKFPISRPNLTFSTLTVSNMSPEDSSIYLCSVIGQGHTEAFFGQGTRLTVV.